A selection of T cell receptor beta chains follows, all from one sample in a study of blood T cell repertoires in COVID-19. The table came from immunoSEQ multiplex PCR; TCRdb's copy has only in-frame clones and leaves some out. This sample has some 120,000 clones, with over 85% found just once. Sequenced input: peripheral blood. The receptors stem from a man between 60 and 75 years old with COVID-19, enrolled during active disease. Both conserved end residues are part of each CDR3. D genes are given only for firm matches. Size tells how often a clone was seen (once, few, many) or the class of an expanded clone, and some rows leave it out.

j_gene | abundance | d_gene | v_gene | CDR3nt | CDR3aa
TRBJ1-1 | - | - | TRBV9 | TGTGCCAGCTCCGCAGGGGAGTCGAACACTGAAGCTTTCTTT | CASSAGESNTEAFF
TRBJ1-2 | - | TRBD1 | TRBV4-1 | TGCGCCAGCAGCCAGCAGGGGGCGGTCTATGGCTACACCTTC | CASSQQGAVYGYTF
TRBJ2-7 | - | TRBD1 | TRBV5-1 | TGCGCCAGCAGCGCGGGACAGGGGTGGGGCGAGCAGTACTTC | CASSAGQGWGEQYF
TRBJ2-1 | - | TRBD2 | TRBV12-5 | TGTGCTAGTGGTTTGGTAGTAACGGGAGGGCCGGATGAGCAGTTCTTC | CASGLVVTGGPDEQFF
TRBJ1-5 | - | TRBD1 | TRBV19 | TGTGCCAGTAGTAAAACCGGGACAGGGGAGGGTCTCAATCAGCCCCAGCATTTT | CASSKTGTGEGLNQPQHF
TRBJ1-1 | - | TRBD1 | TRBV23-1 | TGCGCCAGCAGTCCCCCAGGACAGGAGAGTTCAACTAATGATGAAGCTTTCTTT | CASSPPGQESSTNDEAFF
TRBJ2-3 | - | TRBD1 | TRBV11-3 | TGTGCCAGCAGCACCCGGGACAGGGGGCGTACAGATACGCAGTATTTT | CASSTRDRGRTDTQYF
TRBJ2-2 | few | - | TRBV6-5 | TGTGCCAGCCCTCGAGGGAGTTATACCGGGGAGCTGTTTTTT | CASPRGSYTGELFF
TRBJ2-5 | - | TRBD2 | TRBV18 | TGTGCCAGCTCACCTAGCGGGAGGACAGAGACCCAGTACTTC | CASSPSGRTETQYF
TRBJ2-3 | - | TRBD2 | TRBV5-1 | TGCGCCAGCAGCTCGGGACTAGCGGGAGTCCGCACAGATACGCAGTATTTT | CASSSGLAGVRTDTQYF
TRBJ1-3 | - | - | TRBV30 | TGTGCCTGGACCGGGGGTAGGACAAACTCTGGAAACACCATATATTTT | CAWTGGRTNSGNTIYF
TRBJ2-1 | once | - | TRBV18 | TGTGCCAGCTCTAGAGGGGACTCACTATACAATGAGCAGTTCTTC | CASSRGDSLYNEQFF
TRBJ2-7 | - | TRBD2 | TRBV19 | TGTGCCAGTACCCCCAGCGGGAGAGGGTCCTACGAGCAGTACTTC | CASTPSGRGSYEQYF
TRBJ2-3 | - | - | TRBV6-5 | TGTGCCAGCGGGAGTGCAGATACGCAGTATTTT | CASGSADTQYF
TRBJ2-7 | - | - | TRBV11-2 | TGTGCCAGCAGCTCGGGGGTTGGGGACTACGAGCAGTACTTC | CASSSGVGDYEQYF
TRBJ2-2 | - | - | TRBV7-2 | TGTGCCAGCAGCTTCAGGGGTATGGGCGGGGAGCTGTTTTTT | CASSFRGMGGELFF
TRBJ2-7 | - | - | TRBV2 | TGTGCCAGCAGTGAAACCCCAGTTACCTACGAGCAGTACTTC | CASSETPVTYEQYF
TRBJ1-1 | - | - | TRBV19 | TGTGCCAGTAGTATAGATCTCTACGGGGTCGAAGCTTTCTTT | CASSIDLYGVEAFF
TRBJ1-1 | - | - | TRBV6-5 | TGTGCCAGCCGATCGAGGTTAAACACTGAAGCTTTCTTT | CASRSRLNTEAFF
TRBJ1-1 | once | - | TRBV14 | TGTGCCAGCACTCAGGGCCGGGGGAACGCTGAAGCTTTCTTT | CASTQGRGNAEAFF
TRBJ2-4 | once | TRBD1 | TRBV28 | TGTGCCAGCAAGGACAGGACCCAAAACATTCAGTACTTC | CASKDRTQNIQYF
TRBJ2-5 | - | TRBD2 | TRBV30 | TGTGCCTGGAGTGTTGGGAGGGGAGAGACCCAGTACTTC | CAWSVGRGETQYF
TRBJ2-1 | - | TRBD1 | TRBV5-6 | TGTGCCAGCAGCGTCGGACAGGGGGGATACAATGAGCAGTTCTTC | CASSVGQGGYNEQFF
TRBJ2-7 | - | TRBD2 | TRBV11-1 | TGTGCCAGCAGCCCGTTCCCAGCGGGAGGGTACGAGCAGTACTTC | CASSPFPAGGYEQYF
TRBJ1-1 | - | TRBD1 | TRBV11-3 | TGTGCCAGCAGACCCCCGGACAGGTTGAACACTGAAGCTTTCTTT | CASRPPDRLNTEAFF
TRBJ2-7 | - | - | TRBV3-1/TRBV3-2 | TGTGCCAGCAGCCATACCCAGGGGTACGAGCAGTACTTC | CASSHTQGYEQYF
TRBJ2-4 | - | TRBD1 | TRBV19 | TGTGCCAGTAGCACCGGGACAGGGGCGGGGACCCACCTAGCCAAAAACATTCAGTACTTC | CASSTGTGAGTHLAKNIQYF
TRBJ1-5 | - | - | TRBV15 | TGTGCCATTAGAGGTAGCAATCAGCCCCAGCATTTT | CAIRGSNQPQHF
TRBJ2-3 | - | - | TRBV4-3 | TGCGCCAGCAGCCCCATCCGGGACAACTCGCCAGATACGCAGTATTTT | CASSPIRDNSPDTQYF
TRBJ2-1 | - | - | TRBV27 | TGTGCCAGTGGATGGGGGCCGGGCTACAATGAGCAGTTCTTC | CASGWGPGYNEQFF
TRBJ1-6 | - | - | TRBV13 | TGTGCCAGCAGCTTGCTTCAGGGGTCACCCCTCCACTTT | CASSLLQGSPLHF
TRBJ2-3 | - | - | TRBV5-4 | TGTGCCAGCAGCTTGGACAACACAGATACGCAGTATTTT | CASSLDNTDTQYF